This TCR beta chain comes out of a study of CD8 T cells in ankylosing spondylitis. Points from the study as a whole: Significant enrichment of disease-linked clones was reportedly seen in matched ankylosing spondylitis synovial fluid. Several highly homologous variants made up a TCR beta motif that seemed to typify ankylosing spondylitis blood.

TCRdb reanalysed the 5' RACE reads using MiXCR and keeps one entry per CDR3 protein. The sample consists of under 550,000 distinct CDR3 sequences, roughly 26% of them appearing once. Regarding this clonotype: Its antigen is undetermined.

The TCR sequence derives from a male donor with ankylosing spondylitis. The sample was blood, either unsorted or a sorted T cell fraction (not recorded which).

The DNA of the CDR3 is TGTGCCAGCAGCCCCAATCGTGGGGACGAGCAGTACGTC. It yields the protein CASSPNRGDEQYV. The chain combines TRBV7-2 with TRBJ2-7; D remains ambiguous. V was shortened by 5 bases and J by 5 bases, with 13 bases between the two germline ends. CDR1 and CDR2 from the germline V gene are SGHTA and FQGNSA. This CDR3 spans 13 amino acids.